A selection of T cell receptor beta chains follows, all from one sample in a study of blood T cell repertoires in COVID-19. Only in-frame clones appear in the TCRdb table, and some are missing; sequencing was by immunoSEQ multiplex PCR. The sample holds approximately 250,000 clones, around 84% seen once. Material: peripheral blood. These receptors all stem from a woman aged 55-70 years with COVID-19, enrolled during active disease. CDR3s include the opening cysteine and the closing phenylalanine or tryptophan. D genes are given only for firm matches. Where a row states a size, it is once, few, many or the class of an expanded clone; other rows omit it.

cdr3_aa | cdr3_nt | v_call | d_call | j_call | clone_size | cdr3_length
CASLRQGNEKLFF | TGTGCCTCTCTACGACAGGGGAATGAAAAACTGTTTTTT | TRBV30 | TRBD1 | TRBJ1-4 | once | 13
CASSARAGAIDTQYF | TGTGCCAGCAGCGCTAGAGCGGGAGCCATAGATACGCAGTATTTT | TRBV2 | TRBD2 | TRBJ2-3 | NA | 15
CAVTGALNTEAFF | TGTGCCGTGACAGGGGCTCTGAACACTGAAGCTTTCTTT | TRBV7-9 | TRBD1 | TRBJ1-1 | NA | 13
CASSRTVQETQYF | TGCGCCAGCAGCCGGACAGTCCAAGAGACCCAGTACTTC | TRBV5-1 | NA | TRBJ2-5 | NA | 13
CASSQNRGSGQPQHF | TGCGCCAGCAGCCAGAACAGGGGAAGTGGGCAGCCCCAGCATTTT | TRBV4-1 | TRBD1 | TRBJ1-5 | NA | 15
CASSLTRGDTECGELFF | TGCGCCAGCAGTCTCACACGGGGGGACACTGAGTGCGGGGAGCTGTTTTTT | TRBV23-1 | NA | TRBJ2-2 | NA | 17
CASTPSGRGSYGYTF | TGTGCCAGCACCCCATCGGGCAGGGGTAGCTATGGCTACACCTTC | TRBV7-9 | NA | TRBJ1-2 | once | 15
CASSGGTGTSNEQFF | TGTGCCAGTAGTGGGGGTACCGGGACTAGCAATGAGCAGTTCTTC | TRBV19 | TRBD2 | TRBJ2-1 | NA | 15
CASSLRWEGLSGANVLTF | TGTGCCAGCAGCTTAAGGTGGGAGGGCCTTTCTGGGGCCAACGTCCTGACTTTC | TRBV7-3 | TRBD2 | TRBJ2-6 | NA | 18
CASTYYRGPGELFF | TGTGCCAGCACCTATTATAGGGGTCCCGGGGAGCTGTTTTTT | TRBV6-5 | NA | TRBJ2-2 | NA | 14
CASSPGVGGAGNEQFF | TGTGCCAGTAGCCCAGGGGTAGGGGGGGCTGGCAATGAGCAGTTCTTC | TRBV19 | NA | TRBJ2-1 | NA | 16
CASSLGGLAGSNEQFF | TGTGCCAGTAGCTTAGGAGGACTAGCGGGGTCCAATGAGCAGTTCTTC | TRBV7-9 | TRBD2 | TRBJ2-1 | NA | 16
CASSIRGSGNTIYF | TGTGCCAGTAGTATACGAGGCTCTGGAAACACCATATATTTT | TRBV19 | NA | TRBJ1-3 | NA | 14
CASSSNTGGGTGELFF | TGTGCCAGCAGCTCGAATACAGGGGGCGGCACCGGGGAGCTGTTTTTT | TRBV5-4 | TRBD1 | TRBJ2-2 | NA | 16
CASSKDFGGTDTQYF | TGTGCCAGCAGCAAAGACTTCGGGGGCACAGATACGCAGTATTTT | TRBV7-2 | NA | TRBJ2-3 | NA | 15
CATSEGDRGDPNYGYTF | TGTGCCACCAGTGAAGGGGACAGGGGAGACCCTAACTATGGCTACACCTTC | TRBV24-1 | TRBD1 | TRBJ1-2 | NA | 17
CASSGGQGREKLFF | TGTGCCAGCAGCGGAGGACAGGGACGGGAAAAACTGTTTTTT | TRBV5-5 | TRBD1 | TRBJ1-4 | NA | 14
CASSQDIDRSSTDTQYF | TGCGCCAGCAGCCAAGATATCGACAGGTCTAGCACAGATACGCAGTATTTT | TRBV4-3 | NA | TRBJ2-3 | NA | 17
CASSIVGLGRELTDTQYF | TGTGCCAGTAGTATAGTGGGGTTAGGGCGGGAGCTCACAGATACGCAGTATTTT | TRBV19 | TRBD2 | TRBJ2-3 | NA | 18
CASGRGDTHQPQHF | TGTGCCAGCGGGAGGGGGGACACTCATCAGCCCCAGCATTTT | TRBV6-5 | NA | TRBJ1-5 | NA | 14
CASSPIGTSGVGEQFF | TGTGCCAGCTCACCTATCGGGACTAGCGGTGTAGGTGAGCAGTTCTTC | TRBV18 | TRBD2 | TRBJ2-1 | NA | 16
CAWSVGDRGSYTF | TGTGCCTGGAGTGTTGGGGACAGAGGGAGCTACACCTTC | TRBV30 | TRBD1 | TRBJ1-2 | few | 13
CASSSAMLLYEQYF | TGTGCCAGCAGTTCCGCTATGTTGTTATACGAGCAGTACTTC | TRBV6-2/TRBV6-3 | NA | TRBJ2-7 | NA | 14
CSVCQRTLNTEAFF | TGCAGCGTGTGTCAGAGGACTTTGAACACTGAAGCTTTCTTT | TRBV29-1 | NA | TRBJ1-1 | NA | 14
CASSYSGATSGNTIYF | TGTGCCAGCAGTTACTCGGGCGCTACCTCTGGAAACACCATATATTTT | TRBV6-5 | NA | TRBJ1-3 | NA | 16
CASSIDLQAQFF | TGTGCCAGTAGTATAGACTTGCAGGCGCAGTTCTTC | TRBV19 | NA | TRBJ2-1 | NA | 12
CASTIQGSQNQPQHF | TGTGCCAGTACCATACAGGGCAGCCAGAATCAGCCCCAGCATTTT | TRBV19 | NA | TRBJ1-5 | NA | 15
CASSQGSGRADTQYF | TGTGCCAGCAGCCAAGGTAGCGGGAGAGCAGATACGCAGTATTTT | TRBV3-1/TRBV3-2 | TRBD2 | TRBJ2-3 | NA | 15
CASSPGGQNYGYTF | TGTGCCAGCTCACCGGGGGGACAGAACTATGGCTACACCTTC | TRBV18 | TRBD1 | TRBJ1-2 | NA | 14
CASSITSGRPTGELFF | TGTGCCAGTAGTATAACTAGCGGGAGGCCTACCGGGGAGCTGTTTTTT | TRBV19 | TRBD2 | TRBJ2-2 | NA | 16
CASSSSPDRASAQHF | TGTGCCAGCAGCTCAAGTCCCGACAGGGCCTCGGCCCAGCATTTT | TRBV7-9 | TRBD1 | TRBJ1-5 | once | 15
CASSRGREFVGDTQYF | TGTGCCAGCAGTCGCGGGAGGGAATTCGTTGGAGATACGCAGTATTTT | TRBV6-4 | TRBD2 | TRBJ2-3 | NA | 16
CSASHLKGREDPWNEQFF | TGCAGTGCTAGTCACCTAAAGGGGAGGGAGGACCCTTGGAATGAGCAGTTCTTC | TRBV20-1 | TRBD2 | TRBJ2-1 | NA | 18
CASTRGGNTEAFF | TGTGCCAGTACCCGGGGGGGAAACACTGAAGCTTTCTTT | TRBV19 | NA | TRBJ1-1 | NA | 13
CASSKVLWLAGASTDTQYF | TGTGCCAGCAGCAAAGTTCTCTGGCTAGCGGGAGCAAGCACAGATACGCAGTATTTT | TRBV21-1 | NA | TRBJ2-3 | NA | 19
CASSQRVDSSNEKLFF | TGCGCCAGCAGCCAGAGGGTGGACAGCTCTAATGAAAAACTGTTTTTT | TRBV4-1 | NA | TRBJ1-4 | NA | 16
CASSLDRVVREQFF | TGTGCCAGCAGCTTGGACAGGGTAGTACGGGAGCAGTTCTTC | TRBV5-6 | NA | TRBJ2-1 | NA | 14
CASSQDPGLAALAKNIQYF | TGCGCCAGCAGCCAAGATCCGGGACTAGCGGCGCTAGCCAAAAACATTCAGTACTTC | TRBV4-3 | TRBD2 | TRBJ2-4 | NA | 19
CASSISYRVSDEQFF | TGTGCCAGTAGTATCTCCTACAGGGTCAGCGATGAGCAGTTCTTC | TRBV19 | NA | TRBJ2-1 | NA | 15
CASSLGQTTLNTEAFF | TGCGCCAGCAGCCTAGGACAGACGACATTGAACACTGAAGCTTTCTTT | TRBV5-1 | NA | TRBJ1-1 | few | 16
CASSRGTGLNTEAFF | TGTGCCAGCAGCCGAGGGACAGGGTTGAACACTGAAGCTTTCTTT | TRBV13 | TRBD1 | TRBJ1-1 | once | 15
CASSLNSWGYTF | TGTGCCAGCAGCTTAAACAGCTGGGGCTACACCTTC | TRBV7-9 | NA | TRBJ1-2 | NA | 12
CASNGVAGGSETQYF | TGCGCCAGCAATGGAGTAGCGGGAGGTTCTGAGACCCAGTACTTC | TRBV5-1 | TRBD2 | TRBJ2-5 | NA | 15
CASSIGGTSGYNEQFF | TGTGCCAGTAGTATTGGCGGGACTAGCGGATACAATGAGCAGTTCTTC | TRBV19 | TRBD2 | TRBJ2-1 | NA | 16
CASSFSGGTEAFF | TGTGCCAGCTCATTCTCAGGGGGAACTGAAGCTTTCTTT | TRBV18 | TRBD1 | TRBJ1-1 | NA | 13
CASSSRDRVNSPLHF | TGCGCCAGCAGCTCCCGGGACAGGGTAAATTCACCCCTCCACTTT | TRBV5-1 | TRBD1 | TRBJ1-6 | NA | 15
CATSRGMNTEAFF | TGTGCCACAAGTCGGGGAATGAACACTGAAGCTTTCTTT | TRBV5-5 | NA | TRBJ1-1 | NA | 13
CASSPPGTGQETQYF | TGTGCCAGCTCACCGCCCGGGACAGGGCAGGAGACCCAGTACTTC | TRBV18 | TRBD1 | TRBJ2-5 | NA | 15
CASSAGTLESLVF | TGTGCCAGCAGCGCCGGGACATTAGAGTCATTGGTTTTT | TRBV6-5 | NA | TRBJ1-5 | NA | 13